This TCR beta chain was captured by sequencing in a study of response to subunit inactivated influenza vaccine. CDR1 is DFQATT, CDR2 SNEGSKA, per germline (reference sequence). V shed 1 base and J shed 2 bases, with 6 bases lying between them. The CDR3 is made up of 12 amino acids. From the RT-PCR reads, TCRdb called clonotypes with MiXCR, one entry per CDR3 protein. The repertoire holds 650,000 to 800,000 distinct CDR3 sequences, with under 20% as singletons. Sequencing used PBMCs from blood, obtained roughly 5 days after vaccination. This TCR was sampled from a man aged 50 or older who received an inactivated influenza vaccine. The V and J genes are TRBV20-1 and TRBJ2-7; D call uncertain. CDR3: CSARAYTYEQYF. CDR3 coding DNA: TGCAGTGCTAGAGCTTACACCTACGAGCAGTACTTC.